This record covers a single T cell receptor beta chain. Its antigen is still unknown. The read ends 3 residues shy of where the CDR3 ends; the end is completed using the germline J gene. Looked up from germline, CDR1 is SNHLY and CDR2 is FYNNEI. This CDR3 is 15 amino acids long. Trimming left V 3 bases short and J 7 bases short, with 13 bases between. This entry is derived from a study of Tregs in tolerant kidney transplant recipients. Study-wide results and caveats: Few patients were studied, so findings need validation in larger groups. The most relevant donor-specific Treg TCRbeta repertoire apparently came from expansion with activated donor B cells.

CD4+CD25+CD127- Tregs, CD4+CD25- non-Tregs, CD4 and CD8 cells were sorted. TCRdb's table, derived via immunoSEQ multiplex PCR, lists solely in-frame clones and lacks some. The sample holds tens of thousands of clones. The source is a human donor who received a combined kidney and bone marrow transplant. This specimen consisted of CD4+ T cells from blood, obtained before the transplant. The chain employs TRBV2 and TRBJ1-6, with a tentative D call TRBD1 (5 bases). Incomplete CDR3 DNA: TGTGCCAGCAGTGACCGGCAGGGTAGAAATTCACCC. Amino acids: CASSDRQGRNSP. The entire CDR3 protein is CASSDRQGRNSPLHF. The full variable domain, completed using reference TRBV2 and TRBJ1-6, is EPEVTQTPSHQVTQMGQEVILRCVPISNHLYFYWYRQILGQKVEFLVSFYNNEISEKSEIFDDQFSVERPDGSNFTLKIRSTKLEDSAMYFCASSDRQGRNSPLHFGNGTRLTVT.